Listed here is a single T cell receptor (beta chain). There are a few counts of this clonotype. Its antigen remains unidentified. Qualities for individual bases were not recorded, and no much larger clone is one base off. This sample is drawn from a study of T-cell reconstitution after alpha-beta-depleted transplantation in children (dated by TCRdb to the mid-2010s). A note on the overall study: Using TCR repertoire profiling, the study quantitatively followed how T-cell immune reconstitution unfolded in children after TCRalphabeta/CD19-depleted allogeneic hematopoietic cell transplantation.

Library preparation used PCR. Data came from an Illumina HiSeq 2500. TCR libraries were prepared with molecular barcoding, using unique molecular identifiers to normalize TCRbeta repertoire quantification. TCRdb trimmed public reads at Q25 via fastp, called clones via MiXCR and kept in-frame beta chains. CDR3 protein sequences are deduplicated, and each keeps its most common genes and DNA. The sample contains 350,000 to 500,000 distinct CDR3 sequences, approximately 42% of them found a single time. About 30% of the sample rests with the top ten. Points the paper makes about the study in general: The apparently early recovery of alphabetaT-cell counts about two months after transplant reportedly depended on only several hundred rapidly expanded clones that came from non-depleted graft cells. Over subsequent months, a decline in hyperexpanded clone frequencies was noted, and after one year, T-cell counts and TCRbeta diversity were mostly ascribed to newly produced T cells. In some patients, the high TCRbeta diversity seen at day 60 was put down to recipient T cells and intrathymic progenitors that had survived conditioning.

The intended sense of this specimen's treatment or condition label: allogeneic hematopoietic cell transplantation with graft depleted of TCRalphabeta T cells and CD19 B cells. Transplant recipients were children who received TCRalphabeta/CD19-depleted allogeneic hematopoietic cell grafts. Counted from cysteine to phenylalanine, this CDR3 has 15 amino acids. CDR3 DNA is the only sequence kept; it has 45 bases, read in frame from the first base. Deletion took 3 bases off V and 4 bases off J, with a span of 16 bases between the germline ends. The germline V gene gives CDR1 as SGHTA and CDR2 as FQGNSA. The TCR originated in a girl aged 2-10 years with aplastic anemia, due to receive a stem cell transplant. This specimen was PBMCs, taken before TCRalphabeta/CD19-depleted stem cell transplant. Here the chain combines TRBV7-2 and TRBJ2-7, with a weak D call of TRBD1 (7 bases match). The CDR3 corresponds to CASSLEPGDRYEQYF. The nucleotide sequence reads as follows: TGTGCCAGCAGCTTGGAACCGGGGGACAGATACGAGCAGTACTTC.